This entry lists 28 T cell receptor beta chains sequenced from one sample in a study of cytomegalovirus exposure and HLA in healthy donors. 60 Vbeta and 13 Jbeta primers were used in PCR. The assay was immunoSEQ multiplex PCR, and TCRdb's table has in-frame clones only and misses some. The sample shows 95,000 to 150,000 clones, about 76% of them seen only once. The specimen sequenced was PBMCs. The receptors originated from a woman aged 55 to 70 in good health and CMV-seropositive.

The chain is built from TRBV29-1 and TRBJ2-2; D is ambiguous. Germline V gene data show CDR1 as SQVTM and CDR2 as ANQGSEA. The V gene lost 4 bases and the J gene lost 4 bases, with 13 bases spanning the gap. The CDR3 has 14 residues. The CDR3 region has the DNA TGCAGCGTTGGAATGGGCTACCCCACCGGGGAGCTGTTTTTT. Translated, it gives CSVGMGYPTGELFF.

The genes are TRBV7-9 and TRBJ2-5; possible D gene TRBD2, 6 bases. The better agreement between TRBJ2-7 and the DNA end casts doubt on the J call. The germline gives CDR1 SEHNR, CDR2 FQNEAQ (reference sequence). The CDR3 covers 15 residues. CDR3 loop: CASSLGGSSTYEQYF. As DNA, the CDR3 is TGTGCCAGCAGCTTGGGGGGTTCGAGTACCTACGAGCAGTACTTC.

This clone was picked up a small number of times. The gene calls are TRBV7-3 and TRBJ2-7; TRBD2 aligns across 8 bases. The V gene's germline CDR1 is SGHTA and CDR2 FQGTGA. The CDR3 is made up of 15 amino acids. J lost 2 bases, V lost 2 bases, and 5 bases had no gene match. The CDR3 DNA reads as TGTGCCAGCAGCTTAGCTAGCGGGTTGGCCTACGAGCAGTACTTC. Translation: CASSLASGLAYEQYF. Based on the CDR3 plus reference TRBV7-3 and TRBJ2-7, the full variable domain is GAGVSQTPSNKVTEKGKYVELRCDPISGHTALYWYRQSLGQGPEFLIYFQGTGAADDSGLPNDRFFAVRPEGSVSTLKIQRTERGDSAVYLCASSLASGLAYEQYFGPGTRLTVT.

This clone came up once. The J gene is TRBJ2-7, the V gene TRBV30, with TRBD1 identical over 12 bases. V dropped 3 bases and J dropped 2; count of bases not matched to a gene: 11. The germline gives CDR1 GTSNPN, CDR2 SVGIG (reference sequence). The CDR3 loop spans 17 amino acids. The DNA for the CDR3 is TGTGCCTGGAGCAAACGTGGGACAGGGGGCCCCCCCTACGAGCAGTACTTC. This translates into CAWSKRGTGGPPYEQYF.

The chain recombines TRBV10-3 with TRBJ2-1; 16 bases line up with TRBD2. Per the germline V gene, CDR1 is ENHRY and CDR2 is SYGVKD. V was pared by 6 bases and J by 9 bases, with 11 bases of the junction left unmatched. This CDR3 spans 17 amino acids. DNA of the CDR3: TGTGCCATCAGCCCGATTGGGACTAGCGGGGGGGGAAGTGAGCAGTTCTTC. This translates into CAISPIGTSGGGSEQFF.

This clone was counted between two and nine times. This sequence joins TRBV7-2 and TRBJ2-7, with a tentative D call TRBD1 (6 bases). The germline gives CDR1 SGHTA, CDR2 FQGNSA. The V end lost 4 bases, the J end lost 2 bases, and 15 bases lay between the germline ends. The CDR3 spans 15 residues. In DNA form, the CDR3 reads TGTGCCAGCAGCTCCGGGCACAGGGAGACCTACGAGCAGTACTTC. Translating it yields CASSSGHRETYEQYF.

The CDR3 sequence: CASSGQRGGQETQYF. For the CDR3, the DNA is TGTGCCAGCAGCGGCCAGCGGGGGGGGCAAGAGACCCAGTACTTC. The V call is TRBV11-2, the J call TRBJ2-5; 10 bases match TRBD2. V trimming: 5 bases; J trimming: 2 bases; junction bases outside the gene matches: 5. From germline, CDR1 is SGHAT and CDR2 FQNNGV. This CDR3 comprises 15 residues.

V is TRBV12-5 and J is TRBJ1-4; weak D call: TRBD1 (6 bases). Germline CDR1 is LGHNT and CDR2 is FRNRAP. The CDR3 has 14 residues. Trimming pared 6 bases from V and 4 bases from J, leaving 12 bases between. The CDR3 DNA follows: TGTGCTAGTGGCAATGGACAGATTAATGAAAAACTGTTTTTT. It codes for CASGNGQINEKLFF.

This clone has just one count. The chain employs TRBV6-6 and TRBJ1-4; perhaps TRBD1 as D (6 bases). The CDR3 sequence is 16 residues long. The germline V and J ends were trimmed by 4 bases and 7 bases, with 19 bases remaining between them. Looked up from germline, CDR1 is MNHNY and CDR2 is SVGAGI (reference sequence). This CDR3 reads CASSSTNRAESEKLFF. CDR3 nucleotides: TGTGCCAGCAGTTCCACCAACAGGGCGGAGAGTGAAAAACTGTTTTTT.

This sequence joins TRBV19 and TRBJ2-1; possible D gene TRBD2, 6 bases. Germline CDR1 LNHDA, CDR2 SQIVND (reference sequence). This CDR3 comprises 14 residues. Trimming removed 2 bases from V and 7 bases from J, with 12 bases in between. CDR3 in amino acids: CASSISGRGNEQFF. The CDR3 DNA follows: TGTGCCAGTAGTATATCCGGGAGAGGTAATGAGCAGTTCTTC.

There are a few counts of this clone. The CDR3 nucleotides are TGTGCCTGGAGTGTCTCCGACAACCTTTACCAAGAGACCCAGTACTTC. It encodes CAWSVSDNLYQETQYF. The chain carries TRBV30 and TRBJ2-5; D uncertain. This CDR3 has 16 residues. CDR1 is GTSNPN, CDR2 SVGIG, per germline (reference sequence). The V gene lost 0 bases and the J gene lost 0 bases, with 14 bases spanning the gap. Full variable domain (rest looked up from reference TRBV30 and TRBJ2-5): SQTIHQWPATLVQPVGSPLSLECTVEGTSNPNLYWYRQAAGRGLQLLFYSVGIGQISSEVPQNLSASRPQDRQFILSSKKLLLSDSGFYLCAWSVSDNLYQETQYFGPGTRLLVL.

This sequence joins TRBV7-2 and TRBJ2-5; D gene ambiguous. The germline V gene encodes CDR1 SGHTA and CDR2 FQGNSA. V was cut by 1 base and J by 5 bases, with 8 bases left in between. The CDR3 length is 13 residues. CDR3 amino acids: CASSLVRSETQYF. The CDR3, as DNA: TGTGCCAGCAGCTTAGTTAGGAGTGAGACCCAGTACTTC. Supplemented by reference TRBV7-2 and TRBJ2-5, the full variable domain reads GAGVSQSPSNKVTEKGKDVELRCDPISGHTALYWYRQSLGQGLEFLIYFQGNSAPDKSGLPSDRFSAERTGGSVSTLTIQRTQQEDSAVYLCASSLVRSETQYFGPGTRLLVL.

This sequence joins TRBV6-9 and TRBJ2-7; D possibly corresponds to TRBD1 (6 bases). Germline lookup yields CDR1 MNHGY and CDR2 SVAAGI. CDR3 size: 16 residues. Trimming left V 4 bases short and J 0 bases short, with 16 bases between. CDR3 protein: CASSSTGRGFSYEQYF. In DNA, the CDR3 is TGTGCCAGCAGTTCTACCGGCAGGGGATTCTCCTACGAGCAGTACTTC.

This rearrangement joins TRBV19 to TRBJ2-7, with a weak D call TRBD1 (7 bases). The germline gives CDR1 LNHDA, CDR2 SQIVND (reference sequence). The CDR3 has 15 amino acids. Between the trimmed V and J ends, which lost 5 bases and 0 bases, there was a span of 14 bases. The CDR3 loop is CASSPGDSSSYEQYF. In DNA, the CDR3 is TGTGCCAGTAGTCCGGGGGACAGCAGCTCCTACGAGCAGTACTTC.

The rearrangement joins TRBV5-1 to TRBJ2-2, with 7 bases that match TRBD1. V shed 0 bases and J 5 bases; nucleotides not matched to a gene: 4. CDR3 length equals 15 residues. The germline V gene has CDR1 SGHRS and CDR2 YFSETQ. Here the CDR3 reads CASSLVGTETGELFF. CDR3 sequence (DNA): TGCGCCAGCAGCTTGGTGGGGACAGAGACCGGGGAGCTGTTTTTT.

This clone was seen once. J is TRBJ1-2 and V is TRBV19, with D perhaps TRBD1 (5 bases). Per germline, CDR1 LNHDA and CDR2 SQIVND (reference sequence). This CDR3 is built from 14 residues. V was cut by 4 bases and J by 4 bases, with 13 bases left in between. CDR3 amino acids: CASSTGERVYGYTF. The CDR3 bases are TGTGCCAGTAGTACGGGGGAACGGGTCTATGGCTACACCTTC.

The V call is TRBV2, the J call TRBJ2-1; D is ambiguous. The CDR3 covers 14 residues. Trimming shortened V by 6 bases and J by 5 bases, and 14 bases separated the two germline ends. Germline CDR1 is SNHLY and CDR2 is FYNNEI. CDR3 bases: TGTGCCAGCAGGCTGGAGAGGCGGAACAATGAGCAGTTCTTC. Its translation: CASRLERRNNEQFF.

CDR3 protein: CASSDGFSSGSGGLNEQFF. The CDR3 DNA is TGTGCCAGCTCCGACGGTTTTAGTAGCGGGAGCGGGGGACTCAATGAGCAGTTCTTC. This chain connects TRBV28 to TRBJ2-1; 9 bases line up with TRBD2. V trimming: 8 bases; J trimming: 6 bases; junction bases outside the gene matches: 23. This CDR3 region has 19 residues. Germline V gene sequence: CDR1 MDHEN, CDR2 SYDVKM.

The genes are TRBV7-2 and TRBJ2-3; TRBD1 aligns across 7 bases. CDR3 size: 13 residues. The germline V gene encodes CDR1 SGHTA and CDR2 FQGNSA. V lost 8 bases to trimming and J lost 4 bases; unmatched junction nucleotides: 6. CDR3 loop: CASGDSVPDTQYF. The DNA of the CDR3 is TGTGCCAGCGGGGACAGTGTCCCAGATACGCAGTATTTT.

The rearrangement uses TRBV7-8 and TRBJ1-3; D gene ambiguous. Trimming stripped 1 base from V and 0 bases from J, with 13 bases between. Germline V gene data show CDR1 as SGHVS and CDR2 as FQNEAQ. This CDR3 is built from 17 residues. The CDR3 nucleotides are TGTGCCAGCAGCTTAGACGGTGCGCTCCACTCTGGAAACACCATATATTTT. As protein: CASSLDGALHSGNTIYF.

This chain joins TRBV6-5 and TRBJ2-1, with TRBD2 matching over 11 bases. V trimming: 2 bases; J trimming: 7 bases; junction bases outside the gene matches: 7. The CDR3 loop spans 16 amino acids. Germline-derived CDR1 and CDR2 are MNHEY and SVGAGI. CDR3: CASSYQGTSGFNEQFF. CDR3 nucleotides: TGTGCCAGCAGTTACCAAGGGACTAGCGGTTTTAATGAGCAGTTCTTC.

This clone appeared a few times. The chain has TRBV7-9 and TRBJ2-7; D may be TRBD1 (6 bases). CDR1 and CDR2 (germline): SEHNR, FQNEAQ (reference sequence). V was shortened by 8 bases and J by 6 bases, with 11 bases between the two germline ends. The CDR3 consists of 11 residues. This CDR3 reads CASGNRAEQYF. The CDR3 region has the DNA TGTGCCAGCGGAAACAGGGCCGAGCAGTACTTC.

The chain recombines TRBV6-4 with TRBJ2-2, with a weak D call TRBD2 (7 bases). Germline V gene data show CDR1 as MRHNA and CDR2 as SNTAGT. This CDR3 region has 16 residues. Trimming took off 1 base at V and 5 bases at J, with 14 bases between the two ends. CDR3 in amino acids: CASSDYGGLSTGELFF. CDR3 bases: TGTGCCAGCAGTGACTACGGGGGGCTGAGTACCGGGGAGCTGTTTTTT.

V and J are TRBV27 and TRBJ1-5, with a weak D call TRBD1 (5 bases). The length of the CDR3 is 14 residues. Germline CDR1 is MNHEY and CDR2 is SMNVEV (reference sequence). Between the trimmed V and J ends, which lost 8 bases and 2 bases, there was a span of 13 bases. The CDR3 sequence is CASFPGLGNQPQHF. CDR3 in DNA: TGTGCCAGCTTTCCAGGGCTGGGCAATCAGCCCCAGCATTTT.

The V gene is TRBV7-8, the J gene TRBJ1-3, with D uncertain. The CDR3 spans 13 residues. Per the germline V gene, CDR1 is SGHVS and CDR2 is FQNEAQ. V lost 7 bases to trimming and J lost 0 bases, with 7 bases between them. The CDR3 DNA reads as TGTGCCAGCAAATTGAGCTCTGGAAACACCATATATTTT. Protein sequence: CASKLSSGNTIYF. Full variable domain (missing parts from reference TRBV7-8 and TRBJ1-3): GAGVSQSPRYKVAKRGQDVALRCDPISGHVSLFWYQQALGQGPEFLTYFQNEAQLDKSGLPSDRFFAERPEGSVSTLKIQRTQQEDSAVYLCASKLSSGNTIYFGEGSWLTVV.

CDR3 DNA sequence: TGTGCCAGTAGTATAGCCCCGGTGGGGGGGAACATTCAGTACTTC. It codes for CASSIAPVGGNIQYF. The rearrangement links TRBV19 to TRBJ2-4, with 7 bases lining up with TRBD2. V gave up 1 base and J gave up 7 bases; unmatched junction bases: 7. The CDR3 is 15 residues long. The germline V gene encodes CDR1 LNHDA and CDR2 SQIVND (reference sequence).

The V and J genes are TRBV11-1 and TRBJ1-1; 8 bases agree with TRBD1. Germline V gene data show CDR1 as SGHAT and CDR2 as FQDESV (reference sequence). CDR3 length equals 14 residues. J lost 5 bases, V lost 3 bases, and 5 bases had no gene match. CDR3 protein: CASSFGQGATEAFF. CDR3 nucleotides: TGTGCCAGCAGCTTTGGGCAGGGGGCGACTGAAGCTTTCTTT.

The chain recombines TRBV6-6 with TRBJ2-7, with TRBD2 matching over 9 bases. The CDR3 is 15 amino acids. V shed 5 bases and J 5 bases; nucleotides not matched to a gene: 10. The germline V gene encodes CDR1 MNHNY and CDR2 SVGAGI (reference sequence). Here the CDR3 reads CASSPSAGGPNEQYF. Here the CDR3 DNA reads TGTGCCAGCAGTCCGTCGGCGGGAGGGCCAAACGAGCAGTACTTC.